These T cell receptor beta chains were read from a single sample in a study of regulatory T cells in long-lasting Graves disease. TCRdb ran MiXCR on the multiplex PCR reads and lists one entry per CDR3 protein. The sample shows over 300,000 distinct CDR3 sequences, about a sixth of them seen only once. The sequencing used peripheral blood mononuclear cells (PBMCs), collected at new diagnosis, from a patient treated with antithyroid drugs. The receptors stem from a female donor with Graves disease. The CDR3 runs from the conserved cysteine through the conserved F or W. D genes are given only for firm matches. Clone sizes are given selectively: once, few, many, or a class where the clone is expanded.

j_call | d_call | clone_size | v_call | cdr3_aa | cdr3_nt
TRBJ2-5 | - | few | TRBV2 | CASSVPLAGTKETQYF | TGTGCCAGCAGTGTCCCTCTGGCGGGAACTAAAGAGACCCAGTACTTC
TRBJ2-3 | - | many | TRBV12-3/TRBV12-4 | CASIPQGYTQYF | TGTGCCAGCATCCCTCAGGGCTATACGCAGTATTTT
TRBJ1-1 | - | - | TRBV7-9 | CASRGATGSTEAFF | TGTGCCAGCAGGGGGGCAACGGGGAGCACTGAAGCTTTCTTT
TRBJ2-6 | - | - | TRBV6-5 | CASSYSTGVGLSGANVLTF | TGTGCCAGCAGTTACTCGACGGGAGTGGGGCTCTCTGGGGCCAACGTCCTGACTTTC
TRBJ2-1 | - | few | TRBV5-4 | CASSDTGNEQFF | TGTGCCAGCAGCGACACCGGGAATGAGCAGTTCTTC
TRBJ1-5 | - | - | TRBV10-3 | CAISGGRSGGNQPQHF | TGTGCCATCAGCGGTGGACGATCTGGAGGCAATCAGCCCCAGCATTTT
TRBJ1-5 | - | many | TRBV12-3/TRBV12-4 | CASTPPGVDQPQHF | TGTGCCAGCACCCCCCCAGGGGTTGATCAGCCCCAGCATTTT
TRBJ2-2 | - | few | TRBV6-1 | CASRPTGTGELFF | TGTGCCAGCAGACCCACAGGGACCGGGGAGCTGTTTTTT
TRBJ1-1 | - | - | TRBV30 | CAWSVGWGVPEAFF | TGTGCCTGGAGTGTAGGGTGGGGGGTCCCTGAAGCTTTCTTT
TRBJ2-7 | TRBD2 | few | TRBV27 | CASSLKGTSGSRGHGVEQYF | TGTGCCAGCAGCCTCAAAGGGACTAGCGGGAGTCGGGGCCATGGAGTCGAGCAGTACTTC
TRBJ1-1 | - | - | TRBV11-2 | CASSLDLGGNTEAFF | TGTGCCAGCAGCTTAGACCTGGGGGGGAACACTGAAGCTTTCTTT
TRBJ1-4 | - | - | TRBV7-9 | CASSISGTRRGNEKLFF | TGTGCCAGCAGCATATCCGGCACTCGTAGGGGTAATGAAAAACTGTTTTTT
TRBJ2-1 | - | once | TRBV11-3 | CASSLTEDDEQFF | TGTGCCAGCAGCTTAACGGAGGATGATGAGCAGTTCTTC
TRBJ1-1 | TRBD1 | many | TRBV29-1 | CSATRDRDFVFF | TGCAGCGCGACGAGAGACAGGGACTTCGTTTTCTTT
TRBJ2-2 | TRBD1 | few | TRBV11-2 | CASSLVGTGANTGELFF | TGTGCCAGCAGCTTAGTTGGGACAGGGGCCAACACCGGGGAGCTGTTTTTT
TRBJ1-4 | - | few | TRBV12-3/TRBV12-4 | CASSLGPPGQGAEKLFF | TGTGCCAGCAGTTTAGGCCCTCCGGGACAAGGGGCCGAAAAACTGTTTTTT
TRBJ1-4 | - | many | TRBV5-5 | CAGSLMGVDEKLFF | TGTGCCGGCAGCTTGATGGGGGTGGATGAAAAACTGTTTTTT
TRBJ2-2 | TRBD2 | - | TRBV19 | CASSGGGNTGELFF | TGTGCCAGTTCGGGGGGGGGGAACACCGGGGAGCTGTTTTTT
TRBJ1-2 | - | few | TRBV5-1 | CASSLAEEGSYGYTF | TGCGCCAGCAGCTTGGCCGAGGAAGGGAGCTATGGCTACACCTTC
TRBJ2-3 | - | many | TRBV27 | CASSFRETTRGDTQYF | TGTGCCAGCAGTTTTCGGGAGACCACGAGGGGAGATACGCAGTATTTT
TRBJ2-2 | - | many | TRBV7-9 | CASSLEGTGELFF | TGTGCCAGCAGCTTAGAGGGTACCGGGGAGCTGTTTTTT
TRBJ2-7 | - | - | TRBV7-9 | CASSSLGIGTYEQYF | TGTGCCAGCAGCTCCCTCGGGATAGGGACCTACGAGCAGTACTTC
TRBJ1-6 | - | many | TRBV7-3 | CASSLQGPNSPLHF | TGTGCCAGCAGCTTACAAGGGCCTAATTCACCCCTCCACTTT
TRBJ2-2 | - | - | TRBV6-5 | CASSYSGGLGGELFF | TGTGCCAGCAGTTACTCCGGGGGCCTGGGCGGGGAGCTGTTTTTT
TRBJ1-1 | TRBD1 | many | TRBV20-1 | CSASWGQWRVTEAFF | TGCAGTGCCTCCTGGGGACAGTGGAGGGTTACTGAAGCTTTCTTT
TRBJ1-2 | TRBD1 | - | TRBV10-3 | CAIRDRGRSEGYGYTF | TGTGCCATCAGGGACAGGGGGCGGTCGGAGGGGTATGGCTACACCTTC
TRBJ1-2 | - | many | TRBV9 | CASSVDSQQGLNYGYTF | TGTGCCAGCAGCGTAGATAGTCAACAGGGACTAAACTATGGCTACACCTTC
TRBJ2-1 | - | many | TRBV7-3 | CASSLTGGLQFF | TGTGCCAGCAGCTTAACCGGGGGCCTTCAGTTCTTC
TRBJ2-2 | - | many | TRBV20-1 | CSASPRLGYTGELFF | TGCAGTGCTAGCCCCCGGCTGGGATACACCGGGGAGCTGTTTTTT
TRBJ1-4 | - | once | TRBV7-9 | CASSHLRGPNEKLFF | TGTGCCAGCAGCCACCTGCGGGGTCCTAATGAAAAACTGTTTTTT
TRBJ1-4 | TRBD1 | - | TRBV7-6 | CASSRTGQGEKLFF | TGTGCCAGCAGCCGGACAGGGCAGGGTGAAAAACTGTTTTTT
TRBJ2-7 | - | many | TRBV7-2 | CASSRRASAYEQYF | TGTGCCAGCAGTCGCAGGGCTAGCGCCTACGAGCAGTACTTC
TRBJ2-1 | TRBD2 | many | TRBV7-2 | CASSSLARSSGEQFF | TGTGCCAGCAGCTCACTAGCGAGGAGCTCCGGGGAGCAGTTCTTC
TRBJ1-6 | - | many | TRBV27 | CASSPYWGSGSPLHF | TGTGCCAGCAGTCCCTACTGGGGCAGCGGTTCACCCCTCCACTTT
TRBJ1-2 | - | many | TRBV2 | CASSESLGDTIGYTF | TGTGCCAGCAGTGAAAGCTTAGGGGACACTATTGGCTACACCTTC
TRBJ1-4 | - | many | TRBV2 | CALRPQAEEKLFF | TGTGCCCTACGTCCACAGGCTGAAGAAAAACTGTTTTTT
TRBJ1-1 | TRBD1 | many | TRBV4-2 | CASSRTGGQVGASF | TGTGCCAGCAGCCGGACAGGCGGGCAGGTCGGAGCTTCCTTT
TRBJ2-4 | - | many | TRBV10-2 | CASSDDRNIQYF | TGCGCCAGCAGTGATGACAGAAACATTCAGTACTTC
TRBJ2-7 | TRBD1 | many | TRBV20-1 | CSARRQGLEQYF | TGCAGTGCTAGGAGACAGGGGCTCGAGCAGTACTTC
TRBJ2-1 | TRBD2 | - | TRBV28 | CASSPGLAGAWEQFF | TGTGCCAGCAGCCCCGGACTAGCGGGAGCTTGGGAGCAGTTCTTC